This entry lists 24 T cell receptor beta chains sequenced from one sample in a study of CD8 T cells in Susac syndrome. Random-hexamer reverse transcription was applied to about 0.45 to 1 ug RNA. TCRdb re-called the immunoSEQ multiplex PCR reads through MiXCR, storing one row per CDR3 protein. The sample gives about 150,000 distinct CDR3 sequences, around 90% of which show up once; 0.065% to 0.1% is in the top ten. Material: CD4+ T cells from PBMCs. The receptors derive from a human donor in good health.

This chain links TRBV7-2 with TRBJ1-2, with unresolved D. The CDR3 extends over 16 amino acids. The germline V gene encodes CDR1 SGHTA and CDR2 FQGNSA. Trimming shortened V by 5 bases and J by 5 bases, and 21 bases separated the two germline ends. In DNA form, the CDR3 reads TGTGCCAGCAGCCCTGGTGTCAGCGTTACCTCTTATGGCTACACCTTC. It specifies CASSPGVSVTSYGYTF. The variable domain in full, completed from reference TRBV7-2 and TRBJ1-2, reads GAGVSQSPSNKVTEKGKDVELRCDPISGHTALYWYRQSLGQGLEFLIYFQGNSAPDKSGLPSDRFSAERTGGSVSTLTIQRTQQEDSAVYLCASSPGVSVTSYGYTFGSGTRLTVV.

This chain connects TRBV6-2 or TRBV6-3 to TRBJ2-7; 7 bases are shared with TRBD2. The ends lost 5 bases at V and 0 bases at J; junction bases unmatched: 7. The CDR3 spans 15 residues. Germline CDR1 MNHEY, CDR2 SVGEGT. The CDR3 DNA sequence: TGTGCCAGCAGTACACGCCGGGACTACTCCTACGAGCAGTACTTC. Translation gives CASSTRRDYSYEQYF.

Worth noting for this clonotype: One junction end disagrees with the germline gene, perhaps due to a read error. The chain is built from TRBV7-9 and TRBJ2-5; D uncertain. Germline loops: CDR1 SEHNR, CDR2 FQNEAQ (reference sequence). This CDR3 is 11 amino acids long. The CDR3 sequence: CASRLEETQYF. CDR3 in DNA: TGTGCCAGCAGATTAGAAGAGACCCAGTACTTC.

This clonotype was observed once. This rearrangement joins TRBV19 to TRBJ2-1, with a possible D match to TRBD2 (6 bases). The germline V gene encodes CDR1 LNHDA and CDR2 SQIVND (reference sequence). The CDR3 loop spans 13 amino acids. V was cut by 7 bases and J by 8 bases, with 15 bases left in between. The CDR3 DNA is TGTGCCAGTACCCTCCCAGGCGGGGATGAGCAGTTCTTC. Its translation is CASTLPGGDEQFF.

There are a few counts of this clonotype. V and J are TRBV12-3 or TRBV12-4 and TRBJ2-5; the match to TRBD1 covers 7 bases. CDR3 length: 14 residues. Unmatched junction bases numbered 5, after V lost 3 bases and J lost 4 bases. CDR3 nucleotides: TGTGCCAGCAGTTTGTGGGACAGAGGAGAGACCCAGTACTTC. This translates into CASSLWDRGETQYF.

The V and J genes are TRBV7-2 and TRBJ1-3, with 7 bases that match TRBD1. Trimming removed 2 bases from V and 0 bases from J; junction bases left unmatched: 7. Germline CDR1 SGHTA, CDR2 FQGNSA. This CDR3 comprises 17 residues. CDR3 coding DNA: TGTGCCAGCAGCTTAAGCCAGGGACAGCGCTCTGGAAACACCATATATTTT. It encodes CASSLSQGQRSGNTIYF.

This chain links TRBV30 with TRBJ2-5, with D possibly TRBD1 on 5 matching bases. V was shortened by 4 bases and J by 2 bases, with 14 bases between the two germline ends. CDR1 and CDR2 from the germline V gene are GTSNPN and SVGIG (reference sequence). This CDR3 contains 14 residues. The DNA for the CDR3 is TGTGCCTGGAATGAGAACAGGCCGCAAGAGACCCAGTACTTC. Translated: CAWNENRPQETQYF.

The chain couples TRBV5-1 to TRBJ1-5, with D possibly being TRBD1 (6 bases). V lost 1 base, J lost 0 bases, and 8 bases lay in between. Germline V lookup: CDR1 SGHRS, CDR2 YFSETQ. The CDR3 has 15 amino acids. CDR3 protein: CASSLTGLSNQPQHF. The CDR3 DNA is TGCGCCAGCAGCTTGACAGGGCTTAGCAATCAGCCCCAGCATTTT.

V gene TRBV6-4 combines with J gene TRBJ1-5, with D possibly TRBD1 on 5 matching bases. Germline V gene sequence: CDR1 MRHNA, CDR2 SNTAGT. Trimming removed 4 bases at V and 8 bases at J, with 12 bases between. This CDR3 has 13 amino acids. For the CDR3, the DNA is TGTGCCAGCAGTGTGGGACCTCAGGAGCCCCAGCATTTT. Translated: CASSVGPQEPQHF.

Worth noting for this clonotype: An end of the junction does not agree with germline; a read error may underlie this. The genes are TRBV11-2 and TRBJ2-3; 8 bases are a match to TRBD1. Germline V gene lookup returns CDR1 SGHAT and CDR2 FQNNGV. This CDR3 is 12 amino acids long. CDR3 residues: CASSRDRGLMDF. Here the CDR3 DNA reads TGTGCCAGCAGCCGCGACAGGGGCCTGATGGATTTT.

This clonotype occurred once. The chain employs TRBV23-1 and TRBJ2-7; TRBD2 matches 7 bases. TRBV23-1 has ORF status, its function being uncertain. J lost 6 bases, V lost 1 base, and 0 bases had no gene match. CDR3 length equals 12 residues. CDR3 loop: CASSQWTSEQYF. CDR3 in DNA: TGCGCCAGCAGTCAATGGACTAGCGAGCAGTACTTC.

This chain connects TRBV20-1 to TRBJ2-7, with D perhaps given as TRBD1 or TRBD2 (5 bases each). From germline, CDR1 is DFQATT and CDR2 SNEGSKA (reference sequence). The CDR3 contains 13 residues. Trimming left V 3 bases short and J 0 bases short, with 9 bases between. The CDR3 loop reads CSASGAISYEQYF. The CDR3, as DNA: TGCAGTGCTAGCGGGGCTATCTCCTACGAGCAGTACTTC.

This clonotype was seen once. CDR3 nucleotides: TGTGCCAGCAGTCCCTTTCGATTACGGAGGTACTTC. Its translation: CASSPFRLRRYF. The rearrangement joins TRBV6-2 or TRBV6-3 to TRBJ2-7; no reliable D call. The CDR3 spans 12 residues. Deletions cut 5 bases from V and 12 bases from J, with 17 bases between. The V gene's germline CDR1 is MNHEY and CDR2 SVGEGT.

The chain has TRBV28 and TRBJ1-1; tentative D call: TRBD1 (6 bases). Germline CDR1 reads MDHEN; CDR2 reads SYDVKM. Between the trimmed V and J ends, which lost 5 bases and 5 bases, there was a span of 12 bases. This CDR3 comprises 13 residues. Written as DNA, the CDR3 is TGTGCCAGCAGTGCTACAGGGATAACTGAAGCTTTCTTT. Its protein product is CASSATGITEAFF.

This clonotype was detected once. V usage is TRBV7-2 and J usage is TRBJ2-3; D is uncertain. This CDR3 region has 12 residues. With 6 bases removed from V and 4 bases from J, the gap between germline ends came to 8 bases. The germline CDR1 and CDR2 sequences are SGHTA and FQGNSA. The CDR3 DNA sequence: TGTGCCAGCAGGACTTTCGCAGATACGCAGTATTTT. This gives the protein CASRTFADTQYF.

The CDR3 sequence is CASSYGISELFF. In DNA, the CDR3 is TGTGCCAGCAGTTACGGTATATCGGAGCTGTTTTTT. V and J are TRBV6-5 and TRBJ2-2; unclear D gene. Germline assignment: CDR1 MNHEY and CDR2 SVGAGI. Trimming took 2 bases from V and 10 from J, leaving 8 bases between them. The CDR3 runs 12 residues.

The V call is TRBV20-1, the J call TRBJ2-5, with TRBD2 identical over 12 bases. Germline V lookup: CDR1 DFQATT, CDR2 SNEGSKA (reference sequence). J gave up 5 bases and V 4 bases, and 5 bases lay outside the gene matches. This CDR3 has 14 amino acids. The CDR3, as DNA: TGCAGTGCTATACTAGCGGGGGGCCTCGAGACCCAGTACTTC. Protein: CSAILAGGLETQYF.

The J gene is TRBJ1-2, the V gene TRBV7-9; 8 nucleotides align to TRBD1. Trimming cost V 4 bases and J 6 bases; bases outside gene matches: 7. The CDR3 totals 14 residues. Germline V gives CDR1 SEHNR, CDR2 FQNEAQ (reference sequence). The CDR3 protein is CASSSGQGADGYTF. The CDR3 bases are TGTGCCAGCAGCTCTGGACAGGGAGCTGATGGCTACACCTTC.

V and J are TRBV29-1 and TRBJ1-1, with 9 bases fitting TRBD1. Unmatched junction bases numbered 3, after V lost 7 bases and J lost 3 bases. The length of the CDR3 is 12 residues. Looked up from germline, CDR1 is SQVTM and CDR2 is ANQGSEA. Here the CDR3 reads CSGRQGDTEAFF. The CDR3 DNA follows: TGCAGCGGGAGACAGGGGGACACTGAAGCTTTCTTT.

The rearrangement joins TRBV20-1 to TRBJ2-1; D could derive from TRBD1 or TRBD2 (5 bases each). Germline assignment: CDR1 DFQATT and CDR2 SNEGSKA (reference sequence). V was trimmed by 6 bases and J by 4 bases, leaving 16 bases between them. This CDR3 region has 14 residues. This chain's CDR3 is CSAVSGPIYNEQFF. The CDR3 coding sequence is TGCAGTGCAGTGTCGGGACCAATATACAATGAGCAGTTCTTC.

The chain employs TRBV3-1 and TRBJ2-7; TRBD2 agrees at 14 bases. V lost 3 bases, J lost 7 bases, and 5 bases stayed unmatched. Germline CDR1 reads LGHDT; CDR2 reads YNNKEL (reference sequence). This CDR3 has 15 amino acids. CDR3 bases: TGTGCCAGCAGCCACGGGACTAGCGGGAGTGGGGAGCAGTACTTC. Translated, it gives CASSHGTSGSGEQYF.

This chain links TRBV9 with TRBJ2-1; 8 positions agree with TRBD2. The CDR3 has 15 amino acids. The J segment lost 3 bases and the V segment lost 3 bases, leaving 5 bases of the junction unmatched. CDR1 SGDLS and CDR2 YYNGEE come from the germline V gene. The CDR3 DNA sequence: TGTGCCAGCAGCGGAAGCGGGAGCAACTACAATGAGCAGTTCTTC. Protein sequence: CASSGSGSNYNEQFF.

The genes are TRBV5-8 and TRBJ2-7; 7 bases match TRBD1. Per the germline V gene, CDR1 is SGHTS and CDR2 is YDEGEE. The CDR3 consists of 14 residues. V shed 0 bases, J shed 3 bases, and the junction held 3 bases outside the gene matches. For the CDR3, the DNA is TGTGCCAGCAGCTTGGATGCAGGGGGCTACGAGCAGTACTTC. Residues: CASSLDAGGYEQYF.

Only one count was recorded for this clonotype. The chain links TRBV5-1 to TRBJ1-1; D is ambiguous. The CDR3 contains 14 residues. Germline V gene sequence: CDR1 SGHRS, CDR2 YFSETQ. Trimming cost V 4 bases and J 4 bases, with 14 bases left between them. The CDR3 DNA is TGCGCCAGCAGCCCGCATGGGTCGGGCACTGAAGCTTTCTTT. Encoded protein: CASSPHGSGTEAFF.